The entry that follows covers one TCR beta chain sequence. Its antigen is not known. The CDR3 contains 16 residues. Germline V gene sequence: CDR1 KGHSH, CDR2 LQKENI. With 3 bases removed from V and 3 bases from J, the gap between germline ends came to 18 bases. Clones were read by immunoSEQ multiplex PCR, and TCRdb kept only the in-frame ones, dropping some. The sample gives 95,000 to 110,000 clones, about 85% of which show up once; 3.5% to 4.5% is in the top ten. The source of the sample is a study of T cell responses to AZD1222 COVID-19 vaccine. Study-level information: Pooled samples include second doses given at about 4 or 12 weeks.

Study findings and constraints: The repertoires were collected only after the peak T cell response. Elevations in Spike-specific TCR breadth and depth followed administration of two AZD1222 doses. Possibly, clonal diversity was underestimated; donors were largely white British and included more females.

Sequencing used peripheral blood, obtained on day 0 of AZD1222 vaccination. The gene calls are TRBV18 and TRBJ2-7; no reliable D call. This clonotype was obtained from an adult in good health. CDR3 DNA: TGTGCCAGCTCACCGGTGCCCGGGCGGAAGGACTACGAGCAGTACTTC. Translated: CASSPVPGRKDYEQYF. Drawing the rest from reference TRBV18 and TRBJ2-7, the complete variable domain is NAGVMQNPRHLVRRRGQEARLRCSPMKGHSHVYWYRQLPEEGLKFMVYLQKENIIDESGMPKERFSAEFPKEGPSILRIQQVVRGDSAAYFCASSPVPGRKDYEQYFGPGTRLTVT.